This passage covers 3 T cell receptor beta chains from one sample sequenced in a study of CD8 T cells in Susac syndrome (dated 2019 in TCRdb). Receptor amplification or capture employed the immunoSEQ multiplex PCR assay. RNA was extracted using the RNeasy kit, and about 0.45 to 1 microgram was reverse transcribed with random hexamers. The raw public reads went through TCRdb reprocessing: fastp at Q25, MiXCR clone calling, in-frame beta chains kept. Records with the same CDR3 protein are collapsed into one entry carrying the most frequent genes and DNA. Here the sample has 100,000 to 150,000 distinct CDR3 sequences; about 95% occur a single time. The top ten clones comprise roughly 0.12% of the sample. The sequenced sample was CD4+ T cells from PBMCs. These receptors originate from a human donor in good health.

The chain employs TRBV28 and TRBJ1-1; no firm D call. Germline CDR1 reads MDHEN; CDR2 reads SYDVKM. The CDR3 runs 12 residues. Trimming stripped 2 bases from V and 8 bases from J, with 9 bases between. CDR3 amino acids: CASSLSAGEAFF. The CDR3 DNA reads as TGTGCCAGCAGTTTAAGCGCCGGGGAAGCTTTCTTT.

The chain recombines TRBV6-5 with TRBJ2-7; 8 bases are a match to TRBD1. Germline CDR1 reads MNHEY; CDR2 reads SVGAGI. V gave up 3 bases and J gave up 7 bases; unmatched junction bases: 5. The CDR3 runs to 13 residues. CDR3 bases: TGTGCCAGCAGTTATAAGGACAGGGAAGAGCAGTACTTC. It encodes CASSYKDREEQYF.

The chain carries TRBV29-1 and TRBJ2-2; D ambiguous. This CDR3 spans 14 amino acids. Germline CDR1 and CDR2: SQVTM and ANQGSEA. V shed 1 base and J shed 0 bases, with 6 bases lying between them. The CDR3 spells CSVEGPSNTGELFF. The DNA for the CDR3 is TGCAGCGTTGAAGGACCGTCGAACACCGGGGAGCTGTTTTTT.